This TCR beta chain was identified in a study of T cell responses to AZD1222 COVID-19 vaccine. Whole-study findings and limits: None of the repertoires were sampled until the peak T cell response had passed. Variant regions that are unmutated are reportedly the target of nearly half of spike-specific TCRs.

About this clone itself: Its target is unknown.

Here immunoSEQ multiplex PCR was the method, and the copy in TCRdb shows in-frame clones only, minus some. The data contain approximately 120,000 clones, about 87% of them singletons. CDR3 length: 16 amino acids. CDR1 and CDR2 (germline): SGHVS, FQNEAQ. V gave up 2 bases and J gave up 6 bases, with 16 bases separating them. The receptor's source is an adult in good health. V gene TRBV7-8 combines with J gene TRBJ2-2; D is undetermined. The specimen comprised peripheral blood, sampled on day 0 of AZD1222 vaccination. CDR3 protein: CASSLWPRREPGELFF. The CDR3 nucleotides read TGTGCCAGCAGCTTATGGCCCCGGAGAGAACCCGGGGAGCTGTTTTTT.